These T cell receptor beta chains were read from a single sample in a study of control samples from healthy donors and cancer patients. Measured with immunoSEQ multiplex PCR; TCRdb has only the in-frame clones, and not every one. The sample records tens of thousands of clones, about 89% being singletons. Source material: PBMCs. The source is a woman aged 50 to 60 with colorectal cancer. The CDR3 runs from the conserved cysteine through the conserved F or W. The D gene is left open where the match is weak. The size entry is marked missing in some rows and otherwise reads once, few, many or a size class.

CDR3 protein	CDR3 DNA	V gene	clone size	D gene	J gene
CASSPKTSTDTQYF	TGTGCCAGCAGTCCAAAAACTAGCACAGATACGCAGTATTTT	TRBV6-4	-	-	TRBJ2-3
CASTGVFSGNTIYF	TGTGCCAGTACCGGGGTCTTCTCTGGAAACACCATATATTTT	TRBV19	-	-	TRBJ1-3
CASSQGVGSSMNTEAFF	TGCGCCAGCAGCCAAGGGGTAGGGAGTTCGATGAACACTGAAGCTTTCTTT	TRBV4-3	-	-	TRBJ1-1
CASSSPGGGQNYNEQFF	TGTGCCAGCAGTTCCCCGGGCGGGGGCCAGAACTACAATGAGCAGTTCTTC	TRBV28	-	-	TRBJ2-1
CAWRPTGELKQPQHF	TGTGCCTGGAGACCGACAGGGGAGTTAAAACAGCCCCAGCATTTT	TRBV30	-	TRBD1	TRBJ1-5
CASSQLGLAGGRDEQFF	TGCGCCAGCAGCCAACTCGGACTAGCGGGGGGGCGGGATGAGCAGTTCTTC	TRBV4-1	-	TRBD2	TRBJ2-1
CASSVTGAGELFF	TGTGCCAGCAGTGTGACAGGAGCCGGGGAGCTGTTTTTT	TRBV2	-	-	TRBJ2-2
CASSGGVEGTEAFF	TGTGCCAGCAGCGGTGGGGTGGAGGGCACTGAAGCTTTCTTT	TRBV9	-	-	TRBJ1-1
CASSSGTGIGTGELFF	TGTGCCAGCAGCTCGGGGACAGGGATAGGCACCGGGGAGCTGTTTTTT	TRBV5-8	-	TRBD1	TRBJ2-2
CASSLEGVGGYTF	TGTGCCAGCAGTTTAGAAGGGGTTGGGGGCTACACCTTC	TRBV27	once	-	TRBJ1-2
CARGLGGTGANVLTF	TGTGCTAGGGGGTTGGGGGGGACTGGGGCCAACGTCCTGACTTTC	TRBV12-5	-	TRBD2	TRBJ2-6
CASSAAGNSGNTIYF	TGTGCCAGCAGCGCGGCAGGGAACTCTGGAAACACCATATATTTT	TRBV5-5	-	-	TRBJ1-3
CASRLTAGYSNQPQHF	TGTGCCAGCAGATTGACAGCTGGTTATAGCAATCAGCCCCAGCATTTT	TRBV2	-	-	TRBJ1-5
CASSQSQGLKNEQFF	TGTGCCAGCAGCCAATCCCAGGGGTTAAAGAATGAGCAGTTCTTC	TRBV4-2	-	-	TRBJ2-1
CASSLTSSNYGYTF	TGCGCCAGCAGCTTGACCAGCTCTAACTATGGCTACACCTTC	TRBV5-1	-	-	TRBJ1-2
CASSEALRTAGYTF	TGTGCCAGCAGTGAAGCGCTTAGGACAGCTGGCTACACCTTC	TRBV2	-	-	TRBJ1-2
CASSPRLAGGDTDTQYF	TGTGCCAGCTCACCAAGGCTAGCGGGGGGAGACACAGATACGCAGTATTTT	TRBV18	-	TRBD2	TRBJ2-3
CASRGSASYGYTF	TGTGCCAGCAGAGGCAGCGCTTCCTATGGCTACACCTTC	TRBV6-5	-	-	TRBJ1-2
CAWSRHGASGYNEQFF	TGTGCCTGGAGTAGACACGGGGCTAGCGGGTACAATGAGCAGTTCTTC	TRBV30	-	TRBD2	TRBJ2-1
CASSLVGGNYGYTF	TGCGCCAGCAGCTTGGTGGGGGGCAACTATGGCTACACCTTC	TRBV5-1	-	-	TRBJ1-2
CASSVVSWNTEAFF	TGTGCCAGTAGTGTAGTCAGTTGGAACACTGAAGCTTTCTTT	TRBV19	-	-	TRBJ1-1
CATSRASGAGANVLTF	TGTGCCACCAGCAGGGCGTCAGGTGCCGGGGCCAACGTCCTGACTTTC	TRBV15	-	-	TRBJ2-6
CASSGFVPSSGANVLTF	TGTGCCAGCAGTGGATTTGTACCAAGCTCTGGGGCCAACGTCCTGACTTTC	TRBV2	-	-	TRBJ2-6
CASSLAGTAVGYTF	TGTGCCAGCAGCTTAGCCGGGACGGCGGTTGGCTACACCTTC	TRBV7-3	-	-	TRBJ1-2
CASSAGIPTDTQYF	TGTGCCAGCAGCGCCGGGATCCCCACAGATACGCAGTATTTT	TRBV9	-	-	TRBJ2-3
CASSEGGTYGYTF	TGTGCCAGCAGTGAGGGAGGGACTTATGGCTACACCTTC	TRBV25-1	-	-	TRBJ1-2
CASSRTQYPLAQPQHF	TGTGCCAGCAGCCGGACTCAGTACCCTCTGGCCCAGCCCCAGCATTTT	TRBV7-2	-	-	TRBJ1-5
CASSFDSLGNQPQHF	TGTGCCAGCTCATTCGACAGTCTGGGCAATCAGCCCCAGCATTTT	TRBV18	-	-	TRBJ1-5
CASSLVGRYNSPLHF	TGTGCCAGCAGCTTGGTCGGACGGTATAATTCACCCCTCCACTTT	TRBV5-6	-	-	TRBJ1-6
CASSRTGGNGYTF	TGTGCCAGCAGTCGGACAGGGGGCAATGGCTACACCTTC	TRBV7-9	-	TRBD1	TRBJ1-2
CASSGQGLSAFF	TGTGCCAGCAGCGGACAGGGGTTGTCGGCTTTCTTT	TRBV14	-	TRBD1	TRBJ1-1
CASSTLYGYTF	TGTGCCAGCAGCACCCTTTATGGCTACACCTTC	TRBV28	-	-	TRBJ1-2
CASSSGAANQPQHF	TGTGCCAGCAGTTCCGGGGCCGCCAATCAGCCCCAGCATTTT	TRBV6-5	once	-	TRBJ1-5
CASSGSGGANVLTF	TGTGCCAGCAGCGGTTCTGGGGGGGCCAACGTCCTGACTTTC	TRBV9	-	-	TRBJ2-6
CASSQQGYQETQYF	TGTGCCAGCAGCCAACAGGGGTACCAAGAGACCCAGTACTTC	TRBV5-6	once	TRBD1	TRBJ2-5
CASSLVGARGETQYF	TGTGCCAGCAGCTTGGTGGGCGCCCGTGGGGAGACCCAGTACTTC	TRBV5-6	-	-	TRBJ2-5
CAIRAGAGEDTQYF	TGTGCCATCAGGGCGGGGGCCGGGGAAGATACGCAGTATTTT	TRBV10-3	-	-	TRBJ2-3
CASSPLGQGASQETQYF	TGTGCCAGCAGCCCCCTCGGGCAGGGGGCGTCCCAGGAGACCCAGTACTTC	TRBV9	-	TRBD1	TRBJ2-5
CASSREGSGANVLTF	TGTGCCAGCAGCCGAGAGGGCTCTGGGGCCAACGTCCTGACTTTC	TRBV7-8	few	-	TRBJ2-6
CASSQGGNYNSPLHF	TGTGCCAGCAGCCAAGGGGGCAACTATAATTCACCCCTCCACTTT	TRBV3-1/TRBV3-2	-	-	TRBJ1-6
CASSLEAWVMNTEAFF	TGTGCCAGCAGCTTAGAGGCGTGGGTCATGAACACTGAAGCTTTCTTT	TRBV7-2	once	-	TRBJ1-1
CASSEGGGNQPQHF	TGTGCCAGCAGTGAAGGTGGCGGCAATCAGCCCCAGCATTTT	TRBV6-4	-	-	TRBJ1-5
CASSQADSYGYTF	TGTGCCAGCAGCCAAGCGGATAGCTATGGCTACACCTTC	TRBV14	-	-	TRBJ1-2
CASSLAPGLGTIGYTF	TGTGCCAGCAGCTTGGCCCCGGGTTTGGGAACTATTGGCTACACCTTC	TRBV5-4	-	-	TRBJ1-2
CASSDSTSPLHF	TGTGCCAGCAGTGACAGTACCTCACCCCTCCACTTT	TRBV6-1	once	-	TRBJ1-6
CASSPSLHEAFF	TGTGCCAGCTCACCATCCCTCCATGAAGCTTTCTTT	TRBV18	-	-	TRBJ1-1
CASSPLGQTYNEQFF	TGTGCCAGCAGCCCCTTGGGGCAGACCTACAATGAGCAGTTCTTC	TRBV7-2	-	-	TRBJ2-1
CASTRTGYGYTF	TGTGCCAGCACCCGGACAGGATACGGCTACACCTTC	TRBV6-5	-	TRBD1	TRBJ1-2
CASGTAPLGYTF	TGTGCCAGCGGGACAGCGCCTCTTGGCTACACCTTC	TRBV5-6	-	TRBD1	TRBJ1-2